The next 8 T cell receptor beta chains were all read from a single sample in a study of cytomegalovirus exposure and HLA in healthy donors. The study ran its PCR with 60 Vbeta and 13 Jbeta primers. TCRdb's table, derived via immunoSEQ multiplex PCR, lists solely in-frame clones and lacks some. This table has about 110,000 clones, around four fifths appearing once. Material: PBMCs. These receptor sequences come from a man aged 25 to 45 in good health and CMV-seronegative.

The table lists this clone with a count of one. This chain connects TRBV27 to TRBJ2-5; a weak D match, TRBD1 (5 bases). The DNA end favors TRBJ2-7, so the J call may be wrong. The CDR3 spans 13 residues. Germline V CDR1 and CDR2: MNHEY, SMNVEV (reference sequence). CDR3 coding DNA: TGTGCCAGTTATTCTCGGCAGGGCTACGAGCAGTACTTC. Translated, it gives CASYSRQGYEQYF.

The chain joins TRBV9 to TRBJ2-3; tentative D call: TRBD2 (6 bases). Germline values: CDR1 SGDLS, CDR2 YYNGEE. V dropped 3 bases and J dropped 0 bases, with 11 bases sitting between them. This CDR3 has 15 residues. The CDR3 is CASSGSGISTDTQYF. The CDR3 DNA sequence: TGTGCCAGCAGCGGTAGCGGAATTAGCACAGATACGCAGTATTTT.

The chain joins TRBV7-9 to TRBJ2-1; 14 bases are a match to TRBD2. V shed 8 bases and J 15 bases; nucleotides not matched to a gene: 6. Germline assignment: CDR1 SEHNR and CDR2 FQNEAQ (reference sequence). The CDR3 is 12 amino acids. The CDR3 here is CASHRLAGGWFF. CDR3 nucleotide sequence: TGTGCCAGCCACAGACTAGCGGGAGGGTGGTTCTTC. The entire variable domain, with the rest obtained from reference TRBV7-9 and TRBJ2-1, is as follows: DTGVSQNPRHKITKRGQNVTFRCDPISEHNRLYWYRQTLGQGPEFLTYFQNEAQLEKSRLLSDRFSAERPKGSFSTLEIQRTEQGDSAMYLCASHRLAGGWFFGPGTRLTVL.

This chain connects TRBV28 to TRBJ2-7; 8 nucleotides align to TRBD2. The CDR3 runs to 14 residues. With 6 bases clipped from V and 3 bases from J, the junction kept 7 bases outside the gene matches. Germline CDR1 is MDHEN and CDR2 is SYDVKM. In DNA form, the CDR3 reads TGTGCCAGCAGCCCCCGGACTAGCCGCTACGAGCAGTACTTC. Amino acid sequence: CASSPRTSRYEQYF.

Here the CDR3 reads CASGLFGQGSYNEQFF. For the CDR3, the DNA is TGCGCCAGCGGGCTCTTCGGACAGGGTTCCTACAATGAGCAGTTCTTC. J is TRBJ2-1 and V is TRBV23-1, with 8 bases lining up with TRBD1. TRBV23-1 is designated an ORF whose function remains uncertain. The CDR3 spans 16 residues. The trim removed 8 bases at V and 1 base at J, leaving 10 bases unmatched.

The chain is built from TRBV14 and TRBJ2-6; no firm D call. This CDR3 region has 14 residues. The V end lost 5 bases, the J end lost 4 bases, and 9 bases lay between the germline ends. From germline, CDR1 is SGHDN and CDR2 FVKESK. CDR3 sequence (DNA): TGTGCCAGCAGCTCCCCCCTGGGGGCCAACGTCCTGACTTTC. It specifies CASSSPLGANVLTF.

The rearrangement links TRBV7-8 to TRBJ2-7; 11 nucleotides agree with TRBD2. This CDR3 is built from 15 residues. CDR1 is SGHVS, CDR2 FQNEAQ, per germline. Trimming removed 5 bases from V and 0 bases from J; junction bases left unmatched: 3. The CDR3 loop is CASSVGTSGSYEQYF. As DNA, the CDR3 is TGTGCCAGCAGCGTCGGGACTAGCGGCTCCTACGAGCAGTACTTC.

This clone was observed many times. The chain combines TRBV28 with TRBJ2-1; 7 nucleotides align to TRBD2. Germline V gene data show CDR1 as MDHEN and CDR2 as SYDVKM. This CDR3 is built from 20 residues. Trimming at V came to 5 bases and at J to 0 bases, leaving 19 bases not matched to a gene. Here the CDR3 reads CASSPLRAGLSRASYNEQFF. The CDR3 DNA sequence: TGTGCCAGCAGTCCACTAAGAGCGGGACTTAGCCGAGCCTCCTACAATGAGCAGTTCTTC. The full variable domain, in which reference TRBV28 and TRBJ2-1 provide the parts outside the CDR3, is DVKVTQSSRYLVKRTGEKVFLECVQDMDHENMFWYRQDPGLGLRLIYFSYDVKMKEKGDIPEGYSVSREKKERFSLILESASTNQTSMYLCASSPLRAGLSRASYNEQFFGPGTRLTVL.